This T cell receptor beta chain was sequenced in a study of blood T cell repertoires in COVID-19. Turning to the study itself: COVID-19 samples, acute and convalescent, were from the United States, Italy and Spain. PBMCs, B-cell-depleted T cells, or T cells were the source of the cDNA or gDNA that made up the material.

Original processing notes: Quantification of nucleated cells was approximated via reference gene primer amplification. Assay used: immunoSEQ multiplex PCR; TCRdb lists only in-frame clones, some missing. Clonal size and the V and J genes are those of that table, whereas D and trimming came from the DNA. The sample consists of roughly 18,000 clones, 89% of them appearing once. Germline V gives CDR1 SGHRS, CDR2 YFSETQ. V shed 4 bases and J shed 3 bases, with 8 bases lying between them. The CDR3 covers 12 residues. The chain is built from TRBV5-1 and TRBJ2-7; maybe TRBD1 (5 bases). The TCR originated in a man aged 55 to 70 with active COVID-19. The specimen sequenced was peripheral blood. The DNA for the CDR3 is TGCGCCAGCAGCCCCGACAGCTACGAGCAGTACTTC. Encoded protein: CASSPDSYEQYF.